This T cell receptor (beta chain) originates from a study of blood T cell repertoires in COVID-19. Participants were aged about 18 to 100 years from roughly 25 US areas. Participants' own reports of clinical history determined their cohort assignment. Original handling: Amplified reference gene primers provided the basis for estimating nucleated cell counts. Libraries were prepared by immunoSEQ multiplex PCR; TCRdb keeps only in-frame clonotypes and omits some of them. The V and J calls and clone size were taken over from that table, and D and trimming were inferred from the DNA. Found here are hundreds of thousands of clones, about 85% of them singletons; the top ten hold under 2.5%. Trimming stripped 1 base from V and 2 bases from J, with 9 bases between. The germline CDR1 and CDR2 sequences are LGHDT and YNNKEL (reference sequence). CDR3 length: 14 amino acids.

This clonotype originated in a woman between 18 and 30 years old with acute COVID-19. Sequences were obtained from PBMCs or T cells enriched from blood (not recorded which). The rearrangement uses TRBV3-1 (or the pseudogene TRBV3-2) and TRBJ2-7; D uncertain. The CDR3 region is CASSQVASAYEQYF. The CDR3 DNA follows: TGTGCCAGCAGCCAAGTCGCATCGGCCTACGAGCAGTACTTC.